These 4 T cell receptor beta chains share one sample of origin, sequenced in a study of shared T cell receptors in the human thymus. Repertoires were generated with immunoSEQ multiplex PCR, while TCRdb's copy carries only in-frame clones and drops some. The sample has some 760,000 clones, 80% to 90% seen once. These records were also assigned to another study, of human thymus T cells.

The sample consisted of thymocytes. Receptor source: a girl younger than two with a congenital heart defect.

This clone was observed once. The chain uses TRBV7-6 and TRBJ1-3, with D perhaps matching TRBD1 (5 bases). Germline V gene data show CDR1 as SGHVS and CDR2 as FNYEAQ. The CDR3 length is 20 residues. V was shortened by 0 bases and J by 0 bases, with 21 bases between the two germline ends. The CDR3 reads CASSLAYCDSRPLSGNTIYF. The CDR3 DNA is TGTGCCAGCAGCTTAGCGTATTGCGACAGCCGCCCCCTCTCTGGAAACACCATATATTTT.

The chain uses TRBV6-5 and TRBJ1-5, with D unclear. CDR1 and CDR2 (germline): MNHEY, SVGAGI. With 0 bases removed from V and 2 bases from J, the gap between germline ends came to 11 bases. CDR3 length equals 16 residues. CDR3 DNA: TGTGCCAGCAGTTACTCTCGGGGTGTGGGCAATCAGCCCCAGCATTTT. Translation: CASSYSRGVGNQPQHF.

This chain joins TRBV13 and TRBJ2-1; 10 nucleotides align to TRBD2. CDR1 and CDR2 (germline): PRHDT, FYEKMQ (reference sequence). This CDR3 comprises 19 residues. The V segment lost 3 bases and the J segment 8 bases; nucleotides outside the gene matches: 19. The CDR3 here is CASSFERGGVEPLVHEQFF. As DNA, the CDR3 is TGTGCCAGCAGCTTTGAGCGGGGGGGCGTGGAACCCCTGGTCCATGAGCAGTTCTTC.

The chain links TRBV27 to TRBJ1-4, with TRBD1 as a possible D gene (5 bases). Trimming removed 6 bases at V and 6 bases at J, with 17 bases between. Per germline, CDR1 MNHEY and CDR2 SMNVEV (reference sequence). The CDR3 is 15 residues long. CDR3 loop: CASRGRQGVYEKLFF. The CDR3 DNA sequence: TGTGCCAGCAGGGGAAGGCAGGGTGTGTATGAAAAACTGTTTTTT.